This T cell receptor beta chain originates from a study of T cell repertoires in cytomegalovirus infection. Study summary: CMV infection together with matching HLA type was indicated by public TCR beta signatures. Study observations and caveats: Clonotypes of TCR beta that were HLA-C-restricted and CMV-specific dominated the ex vivo response. Summed public TCR beta family frequency identified CMV carriers bearing the relevant HLA.

Germline CDR1 and CDR2: KGHDR and SFDVKD. V shed 5 bases and J 0 bases; nucleotides not matched to a gene: 8. The CDR3 consists of 16 residues. This clonotype showed up just a few times. Its antigen is not identified. One entry per CDR3 protein, called by TCRdb with MiXCR from the reads. Of some 680,000 distinct CDR3 sequences in the sample, 35% were seen once. The sample comprised PBMCs. The gene calls are TRBV24-1 and TRBJ2-5, with 7 bases fitting TRBD2. The clonotype comes from a human donor in good health (CMV status not recorded). Some clones in this sample may be carry-over from other donors' samples. The CDR3 region has the DNA TGTGCCACCAGTGGTTCGGGGGACTACCACCAAGAGACCCAGTACTTC. Residues: CATSGSGDYHQETQYF.